A single sample is the source of the 9 T cell receptor beta chains below, sequenced in a study of cytomegalovirus exposure and HLA in healthy donors. PCR was performed using 60 Vbeta and 13 Jbeta primers. Assay: immunoSEQ multiplex PCR; the TCRdb copy retains only in-frame clones and omits some. This sample has approximately 160,000 clones, with about 81% found just once. The sequenced material came from PBMCs. The receptor source for this set is a woman between 18 and 29 years old in good health and CMV-seronegative.

With respect to this clone: A read error may account for a junction end that differs from germline. This chain joins TRBV2 and TRBJ2-7, with TRBD1 identical over 10 bases. CDR3 length equals 14 residues. Germline V lookup: CDR1 SNHLY, CDR2 FYNNEI. The CDR3 loop reads CAGSVRDRGHEQYF. Written as DNA, the CDR3 is TGTGCCGGCAGTGTACGGGACAGGGGCCACGAGCAGTACTTC.

Notes on this clone: Other DNA variants within this sample encode the same CDR3. The chain has TRBV5-1 and TRBJ2-3; 11 nucleotides line up with TRBD2. V dropped 2 bases and J dropped 4; count of bases not matched to a gene: 0. The germline V gene encodes CDR1 SGHRS and CDR2 YFSETQ. The CDR3 covers 14 residues. Here the CDR3 reads CASSFSGGADTQYF. The CDR3 DNA follows: TGCGCCAGCAGCTTTAGCGGGGGGGCAGATACGCAGTATTTT.

This clone came up a few times. The rearrangement joins TRBV28 to TRBJ2-7; 8 nucleotides agree with TRBD2. The CDR3 totals 16 residues. The V segment lost 6 bases and the J segment 2 bases; nucleotides outside the gene matches: 12. Germline CDR1 MDHEN, CDR2 SYDVKM. The CDR3 sequence is CASRTGGLKVPYEQYF. The CDR3 region has the DNA TGTGCCAGCAGGACGGGAGGGCTAAAAGTCCCCTACGAGCAGTACTTC.

This clone was observed a handful of times. The J gene is TRBJ2-3, the V gene TRBV11-2, with 9 bases that match TRBD1. J gave up 0 bases and V 5 bases, and 9 bases lay outside the gene matches. This CDR3 has 17 amino acids. The V gene's germline CDR1 is SGHAT and CDR2 FQNNGV. CDR3 residues: CASSGWDRAYSTDTQYF. The CDR3 DNA reads TGTGCCAGCAGCGGCTGGGACAGGGCATATAGCACAGATACGCAGTATTTT.

V usage is TRBV5-1 and J usage is TRBJ1-1; TRBD1 agrees at 11 bases. Losses at the gene ends were 4 bases for V and 4 bases for J; bases not matched to a gene: 3. This CDR3 has 14 amino acids. Germline-derived CDR1 and CDR2 are SGHRS and YFSETQ. The CDR3 is CASSLGTGGTEAFF. The CDR3 DNA is TGCGCCAGCAGCCTGGGGACAGGGGGCACTGAAGCTTTCTTT.

The chain combines TRBV5-6 with TRBJ2-7, with D perhaps matching TRBD1 (5 bases). Germline lookup yields CDR1 SGHDT and CDR2 YYEEEE. The germline V and J ends were trimmed by 0 bases and 6 bases, with 13 bases remaining between them. The CDR3 totals 14 residues. CDR3 sequence reads: CASSLVDLQAEQYF. The CDR3, as DNA: TGTGCCAGCAGCTTGGTGGATCTACAGGCCGAGCAGTACTTC.

On this clone: The same CDR3 can be traced to other DNA sequences in this sample. The rearrangement links TRBV29-1 to TRBJ1-4; a weak D match, TRBD1 (5 bases). This CDR3 spans 12 amino acids. Deletions cut 4 bases from V and 8 bases from J, with 11 bases between. Germline V gives CDR1 SQVTM, CDR2 ANQGSEA. CDR3 protein: CSVGQGREKLFF. The CDR3 DNA reads as TGCAGCGTTGGGCAGGGAAGAGAAAAACTGTTTTTT.

V gene TRBV7-3 combines with J gene TRBJ2-2; TRBD1 matches 8 bases. J gave up 0 bases and V 5 bases, and 2 bases lay outside the gene matches. This CDR3 is built from 15 residues. The V gene's germline CDR1 is SGHTA and CDR2 FQGTGA. The CDR3 loop reads CASSRQGTNTGELFF. The CDR3 bases are TGTGCCAGCAGCCGACAGGGGACGAACACCGGGGAGCTGTTTTTT.

The chain employs TRBV7-8 and TRBJ1-6, with D tentatively TRBD1 (5 bases). CDR3 size: 15 residues. V was pared by 1 base and J by 3 bases, with 7 bases between. Looked up from germline, CDR1 is SGHVS and CDR2 is FQNEAQ. The CDR3 DNA sequence: TGTGCCAGCAGCTTAGGTGACAGCTATAATTCACCCCTCCACTTT. This encodes CASSLGDSYNSPLHF. The full variable domain, its missing parts supplied by reference TRBV7-8 and TRBJ1-6, is GAGVSQSPRYKVAKRGQDVALRCDPISGHVSLFWYQQALGQGPEFLTYFQNEAQLDKSGLPSDRFFAERPEGSVSTLKIQRTQQEDSAVYLCASSLGDSYNSPLHFGNGTRLTVT.